This TCR beta chain emerged from a study of vaccination and CD4 T cells after COVID-19. The CDR3 loop spans 14 amino acids. V was trimmed by 3 bases and J by 2 bases, leaving 10 bases between them. The germline gives CDR1 DFQATT, CDR2 SNEGSKA (reference sequence). Cultured CD4+ T cells had their DNA profiled by the Oncomine TCR Beta short-read assay. TCRdb re-analysed the PCR reads in MiXCR, keeping a single row per CDR3 protein. Of 8,500 to 10,000 distinct CDR3 sequences listed, 35% to 50% were seen once; the top ten hold 12%. The treatment denotes: roughly ten-day PBMC culture with coronavirus spike peptide pools or control peptides (ViraFEST assay). On this clonotype: No antigen is known for it.

The sample comprised CD4+ T cells from blood, cultured in vitro. The chain recombines TRBV20-1 with TRBJ2-2; D is perhaps TRBD2 (5 bases). This clonotype was obtained from a human donor who had recovered from COVID-19. The CDR3 loop is CSARLRGNTGELFF. CDR3 DNA: TGCAGTGCTAGGTTACGGGGAAACACCGGGGAGCTGTTTTTT.